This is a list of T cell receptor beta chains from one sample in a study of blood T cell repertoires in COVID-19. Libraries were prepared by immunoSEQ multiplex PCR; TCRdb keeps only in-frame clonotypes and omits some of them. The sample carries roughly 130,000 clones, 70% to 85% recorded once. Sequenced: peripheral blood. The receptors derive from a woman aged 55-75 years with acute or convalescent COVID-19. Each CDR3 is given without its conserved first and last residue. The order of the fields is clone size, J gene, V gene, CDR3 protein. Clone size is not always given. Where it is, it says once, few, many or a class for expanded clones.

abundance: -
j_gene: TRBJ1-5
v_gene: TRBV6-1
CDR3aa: ASSEIGGAIQPQH

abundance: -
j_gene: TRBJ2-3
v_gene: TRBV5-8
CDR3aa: ASSLTGIGTQY

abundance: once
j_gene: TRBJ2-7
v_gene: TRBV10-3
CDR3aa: AISDAVGRADEQY

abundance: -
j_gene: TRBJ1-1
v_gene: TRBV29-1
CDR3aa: SVEATGLGEAF

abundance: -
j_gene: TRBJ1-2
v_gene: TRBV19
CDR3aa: ASSARAGNYGYT

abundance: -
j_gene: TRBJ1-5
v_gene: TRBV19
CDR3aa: ASSTTGRQPQH

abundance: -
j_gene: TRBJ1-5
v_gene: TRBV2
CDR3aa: ASSVGGPINQPQH

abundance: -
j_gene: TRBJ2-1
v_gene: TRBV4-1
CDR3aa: ASSQNVRPESSYNEQF

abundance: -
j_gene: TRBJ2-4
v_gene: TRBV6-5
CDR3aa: ASSYRRGLGEIQY

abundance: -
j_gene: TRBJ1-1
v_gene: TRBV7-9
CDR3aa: ASSSTGFNTEAF

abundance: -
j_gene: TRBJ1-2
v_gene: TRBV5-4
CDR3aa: ASSLDRGRGYT

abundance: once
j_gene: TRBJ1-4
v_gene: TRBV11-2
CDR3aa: ASSARQAFNEKLF

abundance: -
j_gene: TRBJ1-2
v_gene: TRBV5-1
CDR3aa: ASRGVGGNYGYT

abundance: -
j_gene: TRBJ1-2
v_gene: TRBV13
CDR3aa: ASSLTGTGGPSGYT

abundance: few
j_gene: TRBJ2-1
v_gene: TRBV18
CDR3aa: ASSPLGAYNEQF

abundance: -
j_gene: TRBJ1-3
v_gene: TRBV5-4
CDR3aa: ASPLAAGAFGNTIY

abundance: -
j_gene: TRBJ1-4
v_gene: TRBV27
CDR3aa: ASSMGGVDEKLF

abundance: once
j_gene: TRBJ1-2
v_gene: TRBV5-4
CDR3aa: ASSFGGREYT

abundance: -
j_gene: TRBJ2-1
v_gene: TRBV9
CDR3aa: ASSVGRTRSYNEQF

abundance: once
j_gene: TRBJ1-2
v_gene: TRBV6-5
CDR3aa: ATNEGQGVYGYT

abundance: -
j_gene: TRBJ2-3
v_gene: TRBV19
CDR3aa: ASSIGLVSTDTQY

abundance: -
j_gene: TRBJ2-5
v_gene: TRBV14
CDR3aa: ASGGAETQY

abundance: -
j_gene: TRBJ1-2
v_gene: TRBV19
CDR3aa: ASSGLTSYGYT

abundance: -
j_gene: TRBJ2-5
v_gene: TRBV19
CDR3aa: AGRQGRRGRGETQY

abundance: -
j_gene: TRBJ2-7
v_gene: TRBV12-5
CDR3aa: ASGPTQGTEQY

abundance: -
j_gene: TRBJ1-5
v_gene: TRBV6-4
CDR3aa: ASKLTAEQEPQH

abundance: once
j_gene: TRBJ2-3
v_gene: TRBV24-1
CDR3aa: ATSDLRGSTDTQY

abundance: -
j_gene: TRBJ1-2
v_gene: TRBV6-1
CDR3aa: ASSEAPGTPHYGYT

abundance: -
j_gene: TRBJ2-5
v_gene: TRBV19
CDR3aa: ASSAGQSQETQY

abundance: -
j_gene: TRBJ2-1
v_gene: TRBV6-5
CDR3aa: ASSSLGTLFRNEQF

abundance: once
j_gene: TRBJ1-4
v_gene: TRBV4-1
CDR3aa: ASSQNEEKLF

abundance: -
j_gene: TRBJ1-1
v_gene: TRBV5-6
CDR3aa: ASSLGRDGGNTEAF

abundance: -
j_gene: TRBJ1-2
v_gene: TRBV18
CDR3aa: ASSPGNTYGYT

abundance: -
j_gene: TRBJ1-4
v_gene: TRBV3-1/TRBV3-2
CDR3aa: ASSTTGGNEKLF

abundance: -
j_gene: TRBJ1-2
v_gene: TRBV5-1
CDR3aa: ASSLAWSENYGYT

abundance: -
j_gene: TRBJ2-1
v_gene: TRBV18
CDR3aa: ASSPASGGGHEQF

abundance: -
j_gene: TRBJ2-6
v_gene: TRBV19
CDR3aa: ASSMEGAAAGANVLT

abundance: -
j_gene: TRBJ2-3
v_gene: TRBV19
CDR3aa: ASSLIASTDTQY

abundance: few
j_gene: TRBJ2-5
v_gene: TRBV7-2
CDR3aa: ASSLKVGTGGLQETQY

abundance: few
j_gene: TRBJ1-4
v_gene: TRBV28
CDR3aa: ASSSGMASEKLF

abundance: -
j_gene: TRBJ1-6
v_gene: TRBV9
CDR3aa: ASSNGTPYSPLH

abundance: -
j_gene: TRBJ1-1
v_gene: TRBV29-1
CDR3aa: SVIGQADTEAF

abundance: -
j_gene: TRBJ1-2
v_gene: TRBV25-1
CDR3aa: ASRARESNGYT

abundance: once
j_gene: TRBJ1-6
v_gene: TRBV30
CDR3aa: AWSSGTGNSPLH

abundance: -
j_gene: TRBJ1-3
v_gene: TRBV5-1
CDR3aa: ASSTGLQEANTIY

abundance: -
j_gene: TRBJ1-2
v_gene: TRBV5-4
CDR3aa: ASSFGQGAVANYGYT

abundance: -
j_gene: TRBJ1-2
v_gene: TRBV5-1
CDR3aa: ASSPNQGTGYT

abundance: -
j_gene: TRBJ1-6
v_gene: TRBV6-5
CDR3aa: ASTLDRVNSPLH